These 21 T cell receptor beta chains came from one sample sequenced in a study of identical twins. TCRdb reanalysed the 5' RACE reads using MiXCR and keeps one entry per CDR3 protein. Among 700,000 to 950,000 distinct CDR3 sequences, around an eighth were seen once, and the ten largest hold around 1.6%. A further study also used this sample, focusing on yellow fever vaccine responses in identical twins.

The sample comprised PBMCs. The receptors derive from a woman aged 18-29 years in good health.

The chain uses TRBV29-1 and TRBJ2-7; unclear D gene. CDR1 and CDR2 from the germline V gene are SQVTM and ANQGSEA. Trimming pared 7 bases from V and 2 bases from J, leaving 12 bases between. This CDR3 contains 12 residues. The DNA for the CDR3 is TGCAGCGGGCTGGTGTTCCCCTACGAGCAGTACTTC. Encoded protein: CSGLVFPYEQYF.

This chain uses TRBV6-1 with TRBJ2-1, with 9 positions matching TRBD2. This CDR3 is built from 15 residues. The V gene's germline CDR1 is MNHNS and CDR2 SASEGT. With 5 bases clipped from V and 4 bases from J, the junction kept 6 bases outside the gene matches. The CDR3 loop is CASSQLAGPYNEQFF. In nucleotides, the CDR3 is TGTGCCAGCAGTCAACTAGCGGGCCCATACAATGAGCAGTTCTTC.

This clonotype was seen ten or more times. The chain links TRBV7-8 to TRBJ2-1; D unresolved. Germline V lookup: CDR1 SGHVS, CDR2 FQNEAQ. Trimming took 4 bases from V and 0 from J, leaving 13 bases between them. The CDR3 has 16 amino acids. The CDR3 is CASSYPQTSSYNEQFF. Here the CDR3 DNA reads TGTGCCAGCAGCTACCCTCAGACTTCCTCCTACAATGAGCAGTTCTTC.

This chain links TRBV6-5 with TRBJ2-1; TRBD2 matches at 8 bases. The CDR3 runs to 16 residues. CDR1 MNHEY and CDR2 SVGAGI come from the germline V gene. Trimming cost V 0 bases and J 8 bases; bases outside gene matches: 9. Here the CDR3 reads CASSYSSWTSTDEQFF. The CDR3, as DNA: TGTGCCAGCAGTTACTCGAGTTGGACTAGCACCGATGAGCAGTTCTTC.

This clonotype was recorded a few times. V usage is TRBV5-1 and J usage is TRBJ2-3; 7 bases line up with TRBD2. The CDR3 totals 14 residues. The V gene end was trimmed by 4 bases and the J gene end by 5 bases; junction bases not matched to a gene: 7. CDR1 and CDR2 (germline): SGHRS, YFSETQ. The CDR3: CASSPGLGLDTQYF. CDR3 nucleotides: TGCGCCAGCAGCCCCGGACTAGGTCTAGATACGCAGTATTTT.

V gene TRBV12-3 or TRBV12-4 combines with J gene TRBJ2-1; a weak D match, TRBD1 (6 bases). Trimming pared 6 bases from V and 5 bases from J, leaving 11 bases between. This CDR3 comprises 13 residues. CDR3 in amino acids: CASSPGQNNEQFF. Here the CDR3 DNA reads TGTGCCAGCAGCCCTGGACAGAACAATGAGCAGTTCTTC.

V is TRBV6-5 and J is TRBJ2-3; D gene uncertain. The CDR3 is made up of 15 amino acids. Trimming stripped 0 bases from V and 5 bases from J, with 12 bases between. Germline V CDR1 and CDR2: MNHEY, SVGAGI. DNA of the CDR3: TGTGCCAGCAGTTACTCATTCACGGAGCGAGATACGCAGTATTTT. Its translation: CASSYSFTERDTQYF.

This clonotype was observed once. This chain connects TRBV7-2 to TRBJ2-3, with no clear D. The CDR3 consists of 16 residues. Germline CDR1 reads SGHTA; CDR2 reads FQGNSA. The V gene lost 1 base and the J gene lost 4 bases, with 15 bases spanning the gap. This chain's CDR3 is CASSLGILSVADTQYF. CDR3 DNA: TGTGCCAGCAGCTTAGGAATACTCTCGGTGGCAGATACGCAGTATTTT.

The V and J genes are TRBV20-1 and TRBJ1-6; TRBD1 is a possible D gene (5 bases). CDR1 DFQATT and CDR2 SNEGSKA come from the germline V gene (reference sequence). This CDR3 is 13 amino acids long. CDR3 DNA: TGCAGCTATAGGGACTCGGCGAATTCACCCCTCCACTTT. Protein product: CSYRDSANSPLHF.

The chain is built from TRBV21-1 and TRBJ2-7; TRBD1, as called in the table, went unchecked against the DNA. TRBV21-1 is designated a pseudogene. The CDR3 extends over 23 amino acids. The CDR3 coding sequence is TGTGCCAGCAGCAAAGCGCTTGAGCGCTTTTTCGAGTTGGGGACAGGGATCTCCTACGAGCAGTACTTC. It yields the protein CASSKALERFFELGTGISYEQYF.

This clonotype occurred a few times. The rearrangement joins TRBV6-1 to TRBJ1-1; 8 bases match TRBD1. The germline V gene has CDR1 MNHNS and CDR2 SASEGT. The CDR3 is 14 amino acids. Losses at the gene ends were 3 bases for V and 10 bases for J; bases not matched to a gene: 10. This chain's CDR3 is CASSDRTGRSGAFF. CDR3 DNA: TGTGCCAGCAGTGACCGGACAGGGCGAAGTGGAGCTTTCTTT.

This clonotype was counted only a few times. This chain links TRBV27 with TRBJ2-3, with a weak D call TRBD1 (6 bases). The CDR3 contains 16 residues. Deletions cut 4 bases from V and 2 bases from J, with 16 bases between. The germline CDR1 and CDR2 sequences are MNHEY and SMNVEV (reference sequence). This chain's CDR3 is CASSSGQPTNTDTQYF. CDR3 sequence (DNA): TGTGCCAGCAGTTCTGGACAGCCGACGAACACAGATACGCAGTATTTT.

V and J are TRBV7-9 and TRBJ2-3, with D uncertain. The CDR3 extends over 16 amino acids. With 1 base removed from V and 2 bases from J, the gap between germline ends came to 13 bases. CDR1 is SEHNR and CDR2 is FQNEAQ in the germline V gene (reference sequence). The CDR3 sequence is CASSLGGLSFTDTQYF. The CDR3 nucleotides read TGTGCCAGCAGCTTAGGAGGTTTATCCTTCACAGATACGCAGTATTTT.

The chain combines TRBV7-9 with TRBJ1-1; D is undetermined. V was pared by 6 bases and J by 0 bases, with 17 bases between. Germline CDR1 reads SEHNR; CDR2 reads FQNEAQ (reference sequence). The CDR3 has 16 amino acids. CDR3 region: CASRVGPNELNTEAFF. In nucleotides, the CDR3 is TGTGCCAGCAGGGTAGGTCCGAACGAATTGAACACTGAAGCTTTCTTT.

The V call is TRBV3-1, the J call TRBJ2-7; 13 bases fit TRBD2. CDR1 is LGHDT and CDR2 is YNNKEL in the germline V gene (reference sequence). V lost 1 base and J lost 6; bases outside the gene matches: 9. This CDR3 comprises 17 residues. This chain's CDR3 is CASSQGQWTSGSGEQYF. The DNA for the CDR3 is TGTGCCAGCAGCCAAGGCCAATGGACTAGCGGGAGCGGCGAGCAGTACTTC.

This clonotype was detected only a few times. J is TRBJ2-7 and V is TRBV12-3 or TRBV12-4; D might be TRBD1 (6 bases). Deletions cut 6 bases from V and 2 bases from J, with 17 bases between. The CDR3 has 15 amino acids. CDR3 sequence: CASRYSGTLTYEQYF. The DNA of the CDR3 is TGTGCCAGCAGATACTCCGGGACACTGACCTACGAGCAGTACTTC.

Ten or more counts support this clonotype. For the CDR3, the DNA is TGCGCCAGCAGCCAAGTTGGGGGGATCACTTACGAGCAGTACTTC. Protein sequence: CASSQVGGITYEQYF. The gene calls are TRBV4-1 and TRBJ2-7; D perhaps matches TRBD2 (6 bases). CDR3 length equals 15 residues. From germline, CDR1 is MGHRA and CDR2 YSYEKL. Trimming took 1 base from V and 4 from J, leaving 14 bases between them.

This clonotype was seen a few times. The chain uses TRBV20-1 and TRBJ1-3; 10 bases are shared with TRBD1. CDR1 is DFQATT, CDR2 SNEGSKA, per germline (reference sequence). The CDR3 loop spans 14 amino acids. J lost 2 bases, V lost 6 bases, and 4 bases had no gene match. The DNA for the CDR3 is TGCAGTGCCCACGACAGGGGGCCTGGAAACACCATATATTTT. Protein product: CSAHDRGPGNTIYF.

The V call is TRBV27, the J call TRBJ2-1; 10 positions match TRBD2. Looked up from germline, CDR1 is MNHEY and CDR2 is SMNVEV (reference sequence). This CDR3 contains 21 residues. The ends lost 3 bases at V and 0 bases at J; junction bases unmatched: 17. The CDR3 sequence: CASSFPSGAGGPGGSYNEQFF. The CDR3, as DNA: TGTGCCAGCAGTTTCCCCTCGGGAGCGGGAGGGCCGGGCGGCTCCTACAATGAGCAGTTCTTC.

The gene calls are TRBV14 and TRBJ2-3; TRBD2 agrees at 10 bases. The germline V gene has CDR1 SGHDN and CDR2 FVKESK. This CDR3 is 19 amino acids long. V trimming: 0 bases; J trimming: 4 bases; junction bases outside the gene matches: 13. The CDR3 loop reads CASSQEDPSGGPPADTQYF. CDR3 nucleotides: TGTGCCAGCAGCCAAGAGGATCCTAGCGGGGGACCCCCGGCAGATACGCAGTATTTT.

This chain uses TRBV14 with TRBJ2-3, with D perhaps TRBD1 (5 bases). The CDR3 loop spans 16 amino acids. In germline, CDR1 is SGHDN, CDR2 FVKESK. V shed 2 bases and J shed 2 bases, with 14 bases lying between them. CDR3 in amino acids: CASSQPKQGNTDTQYF. The CDR3 DNA sequence: TGTGCCAGCAGCCAACCAAAGCAGGGAAACACAGATACGCAGTATTTT.